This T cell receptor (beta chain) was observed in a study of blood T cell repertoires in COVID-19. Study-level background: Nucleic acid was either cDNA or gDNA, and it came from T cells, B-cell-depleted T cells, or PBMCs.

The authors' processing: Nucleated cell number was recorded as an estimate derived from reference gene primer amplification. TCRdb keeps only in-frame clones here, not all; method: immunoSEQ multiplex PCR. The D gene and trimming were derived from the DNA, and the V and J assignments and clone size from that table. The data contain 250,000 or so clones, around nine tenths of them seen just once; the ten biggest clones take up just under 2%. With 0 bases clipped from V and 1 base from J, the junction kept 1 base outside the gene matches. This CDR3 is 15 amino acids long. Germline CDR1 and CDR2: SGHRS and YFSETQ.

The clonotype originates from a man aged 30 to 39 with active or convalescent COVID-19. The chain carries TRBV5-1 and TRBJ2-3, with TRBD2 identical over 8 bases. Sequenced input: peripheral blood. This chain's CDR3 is CASSLELAGTDTQYF. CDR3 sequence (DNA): TGCGCCAGCAGCTTGGAACTAGCGGGCACAGATACGCAGTATTTT.